This TCR beta chain was captured by sequencing in a study of T-cell reconstitution after alpha-beta-depleted transplantation in children. Between the trimmed V and J ends, which lost 0 bases and 3 bases, there was a span of 11 bases. This CDR3 contains 14 residues. CDR1 and CDR2 from the germline V gene are SQVTM and ANQGSEA. This clonotype was seen ten or more times. Using unique molecular identifiers, the investigators prepared the TCRbeta library. TCRdb reprocessed the PCR reads via MiXCR and lists one record per CDR3 protein. The sample holds some 72,000 distinct CDR3 sequences, about 7% seen once.

The rearrangement links TRBV29-1 to TRBJ1-2, with unresolved D. Sequencing used PBMCs from the stem cell graft donor, obtained from the stem cell graft. This clonotype originated in a human donor who donated a stem cell graft to a child with acute lymphoblastic leukemia. The CDR3 here is CSVEDLHGDYGYTF. The CDR3 DNA reads TGCAGCGTTGAAGATCTCCACGGTGACTATGGCTACACCTTC.